These 8 T cell receptor beta chains were all obtained from the same sample, sequenced in a study of molecular identifiers for immune sequencing clone quantification (dated by TCRdb to 2017 to 2018). The library was produced with PCR. TCRdb shows the sequencer as NextSeq 500. The public sequencing data were trimmed at Q25 with fastp and processed into clonotypes with MiXCR by TCRdb, which kept only in-frame beta chains. Rows are unified per CDR3 protein, each entry keeping the most common DNA and genes. Across this sample there are about 100,000 distinct CDR3 sequences, with about 35% seen only once. Of the sample, roughly 10% is held by the ten largest clones. The sample comprised naive CD8+ T cells from blood, with Jurkat cell RNA spiked in. The sample's cell subset or site label, in plain terms: FACS-sorted CD8+CD4-CCR7+CD45RA+ naive T cells. These receptors were taken from a human donor in good health. Some libraries in this study had Jurkat cell RNA spiked in.

The chain links TRBV11-3 to TRBJ2-1; D not certain. Trimming stripped 0 bases from V and 0 bases from J, with 6 bases between. The CDR3 is 15 residues long. Germline V gene sequence: CDR1 SGHNT, CDR2 YENEEA. The CDR3 region is CASSLDAFSYNEQFF. As DNA, the CDR3 is TGTGCCAGCAGCTTAGACGCCTTCTCCTACAATGAGCAGTTCTTC.

The rearrangement joins TRBV28 to TRBJ2-2; 14 bases map to TRBD2. Losses at the gene ends were 5 bases for V and 3 bases for J; bases not matched to a gene: 2. The CDR3 covers 16 residues. The germline V gene encodes CDR1 MDHEN and CDR2 SYDVKM. This CDR3 is CASSVGLAGDTGELFF. The CDR3 DNA is TGTGCCAGCAGTGTGGGACTAGCGGGGGACACCGGGGAGCTGTTTTTT.

This clonotype was detected only once. A clone one base away is much larger, so this may be a read error. The CDR3 DNA reads as TGCAGTGCCGGCTGGAAAGGGAACACTGAAGCTTTCTTT. It yields the protein CSAGWKGNTEAFF. The gene calls are TRBV20-1 and TRBJ1-1; D ambiguous. In germline, CDR1 is DFQATT, CDR2 SNEGSKA (reference sequence). The CDR3 spans 13 residues. The ends were cut back, 6 bases at V and 1 base at J, with 12 bases in the middle.

This clonotype was observed a handful of times. The rearrangement uses TRBV28 and TRBJ1-5; 7 bases line up with TRBD1. CDR1 is MDHEN and CDR2 is SYDVKM in the germline V gene. V was clipped by 6 bases and J by 0 bases; unmatched bases: 5. The CDR3 extends over 15 amino acids. The CDR3 nucleotides are TGTGCCAGCAGAACGGGACAGTATAGCAATCAGCCCCAGCATTTT. Amino acids: CASRTGQYSNQPQHF.

With regard to this clonotype: This may stem from a read error, because a much larger clone lies one nucleotide away. The chain combines TRBV5-6 with TRBJ2-4, with D possibly being TRBD1 (5 bases). Germline loops: CDR1 SGHDT, CDR2 YYEEEE. V dropped 3 bases and J dropped 6 bases, with 16 bases sitting between them. The CDR3 has 15 residues. The DNA of the CDR3 is TGTGCCAGCAGCTCCCAATGGGGCGTTCGAAACATTCAGTACTTC. This sequence encodes CASSSQWGVRNIQYF.

This clonotype qualifies as medium-sized. This chain uses TRBV5-1 with TRBJ1-5; D is possibly TRBD1 (5 bases). Germline-derived CDR1 and CDR2 are SGHRS and YFSETQ. This CDR3 region has 20 residues. V lost 4 bases and J lost 0, with 26 bases in between. The CDR3 region has the DNA TGCGCCAGCAGCCCCGGGCCGGTTGTGGGGCTGGGGTATAGCAATCAGCCCCAGCATTTT. This encodes CASSPGPVVGLGYSNQPQHF.

Remarks on this clonotype: This could be a read error, since a much larger clone is one nucleotide away. This chain uses TRBV5-1 with TRBJ2-7; 9 nucleotides agree with TRBD1. V was clipped by 0 bases and J by 2 bases; unmatched bases: 6. Germline lookup yields CDR1 SGHRS and CDR2 YFSETQ. This CDR3 is built from 16 residues. The CDR3: CASSLVTGTGPYEQYF. The CDR3 coding sequence is TGCGCCAGCAGCTTGGTGACCGGGACAGGGCCCTACGAGCAGTACTTC.

This clonotype was observed a handful of times. CDR3 coding DNA: TGTGCCAGCAGCAACGACCAGGGACAGAGACAAGAGACCCAGTACTTC. Protein: CASSNDQGQRQETQYF. This rearrangement joins TRBV7-9 to TRBJ2-5; TRBD1 aligns across 7 bases. V trimming: 5 bases; J trimming: 2 bases; junction bases outside the gene matches: 11. The CDR3 runs 16 residues. Germline V lookup: CDR1 SEHNR, CDR2 FQNEAQ (reference sequence).